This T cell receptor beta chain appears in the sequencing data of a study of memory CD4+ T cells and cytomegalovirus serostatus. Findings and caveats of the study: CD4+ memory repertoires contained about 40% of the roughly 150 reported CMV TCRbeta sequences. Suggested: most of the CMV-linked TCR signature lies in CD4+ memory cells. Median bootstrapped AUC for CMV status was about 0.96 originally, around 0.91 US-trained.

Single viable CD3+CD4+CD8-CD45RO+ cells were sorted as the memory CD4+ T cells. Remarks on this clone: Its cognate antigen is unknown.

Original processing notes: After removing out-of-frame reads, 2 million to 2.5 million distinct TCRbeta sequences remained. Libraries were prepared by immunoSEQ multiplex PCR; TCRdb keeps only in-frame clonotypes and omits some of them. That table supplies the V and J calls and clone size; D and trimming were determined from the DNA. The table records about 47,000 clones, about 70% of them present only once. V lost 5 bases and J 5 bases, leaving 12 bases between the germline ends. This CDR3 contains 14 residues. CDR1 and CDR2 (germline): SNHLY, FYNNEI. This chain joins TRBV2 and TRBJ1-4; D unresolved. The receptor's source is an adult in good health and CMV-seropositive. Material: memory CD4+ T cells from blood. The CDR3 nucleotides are TGTGCCAGCAGTTTAGACATGGGGAATGAAAAACTGTTTTTT. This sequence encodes CASSLDMGNEKLFF.